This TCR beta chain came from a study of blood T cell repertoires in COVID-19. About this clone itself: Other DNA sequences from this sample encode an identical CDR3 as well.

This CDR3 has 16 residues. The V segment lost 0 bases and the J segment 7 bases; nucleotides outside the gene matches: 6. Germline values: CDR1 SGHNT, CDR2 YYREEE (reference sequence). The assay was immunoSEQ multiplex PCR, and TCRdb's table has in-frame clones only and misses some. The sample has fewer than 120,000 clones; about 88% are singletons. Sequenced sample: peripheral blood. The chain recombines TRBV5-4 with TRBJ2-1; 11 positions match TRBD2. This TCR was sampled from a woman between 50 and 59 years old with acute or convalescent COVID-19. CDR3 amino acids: CASSLAGTSGRNEQFF. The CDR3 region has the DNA TGTGCCAGCAGCTTGGCCGGGACTAGCGGAAGGAATGAGCAGTTCTTC. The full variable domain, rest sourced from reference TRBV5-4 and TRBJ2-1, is ETGVTQSPTHLIKTRGQQVTLRCSSQSGHNTVSWYQQALGQGPQFIFQYYREEENGRGNFPPRFSGLQFPNYSSELNVNALELDDSALYLCASSLAGTSGRNEQFFGPGTRLTVL.